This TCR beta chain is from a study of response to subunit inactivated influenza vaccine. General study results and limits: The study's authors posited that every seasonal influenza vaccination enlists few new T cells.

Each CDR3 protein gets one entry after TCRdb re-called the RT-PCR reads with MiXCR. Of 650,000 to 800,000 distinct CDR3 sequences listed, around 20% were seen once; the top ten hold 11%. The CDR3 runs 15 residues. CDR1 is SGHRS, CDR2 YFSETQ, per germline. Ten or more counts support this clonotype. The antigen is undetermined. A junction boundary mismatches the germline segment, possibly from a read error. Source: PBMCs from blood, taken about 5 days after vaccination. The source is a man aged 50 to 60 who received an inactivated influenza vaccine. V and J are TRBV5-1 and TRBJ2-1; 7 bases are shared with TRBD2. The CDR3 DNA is TGTGCCAGCAGCCTAGCGGTGAGCTCCTACAATGAGCAGTTCTTC. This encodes CASSLAVSSYNEQFF.